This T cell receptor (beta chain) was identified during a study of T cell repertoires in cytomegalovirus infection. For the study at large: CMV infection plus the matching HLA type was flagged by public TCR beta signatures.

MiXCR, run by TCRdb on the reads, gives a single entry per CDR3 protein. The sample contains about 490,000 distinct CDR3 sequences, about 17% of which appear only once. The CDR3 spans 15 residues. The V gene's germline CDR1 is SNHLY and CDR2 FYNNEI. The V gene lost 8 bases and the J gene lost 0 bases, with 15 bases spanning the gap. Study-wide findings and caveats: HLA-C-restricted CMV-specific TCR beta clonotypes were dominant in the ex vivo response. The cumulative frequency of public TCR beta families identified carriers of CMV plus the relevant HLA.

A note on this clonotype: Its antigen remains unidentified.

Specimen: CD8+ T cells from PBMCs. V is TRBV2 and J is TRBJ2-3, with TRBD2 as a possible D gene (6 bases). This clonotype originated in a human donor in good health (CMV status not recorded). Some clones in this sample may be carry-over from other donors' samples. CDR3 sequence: CASRRAGASTDTQYF. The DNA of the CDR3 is TGTGCCAGCCGGCGAGCGGGTGCTAGCACAGATACGCAGTATTTT.